This T cell receptor (beta chain) is drawn from a study of PD-1 blockade in classical Hodgkin lymphoma. With V trimmed by 1 base and J by 11 bases, 16 bases remained unmatched. The CDR3 is 17 amino acids. Germline V lookup: CDR1 SGHTS, CDR2 YDEGEE. The study, taken as a whole, reports: In newly diagnosed patients, baseline TCR diversity was reportedly below that of healthy donors.

Time point of the sample: newly diagnosed, previously untreated cHL patient sample. It was by magnetic negative selection that CD4+ T cells were purified from thawed PBMCs. A remark on this clone: Its target is not known.

The data were produced by immunoSEQ multiplex PCR, yet TCRdb's version contains in-frame clones alone and is incomplete. Of about 25,000 clones in the sample, more than 80% were seen once. Sequenced: CD4+ T cells from blood. The receptor was derived from a human donor with classical Hodgkin lymphoma. This chain uses TRBV5-8 with TRBJ1-1; TRBD1 matches 11 bases. The CDR3 is CASSLTSLRDRGINAFF. The CDR3 DNA reads TGTGCCAGCAGCTTGACTAGTCTGAGGGACAGGGGGATTAACGCTTTCTTT.